These 20 T cell receptor beta chains originate from one sample sequenced in a study of Graves' ophthalmopathy and Graves' hyperthyroidism. Amplification of the TCR beta CDR3 regions used RNA transcripts (as template). After a first-round RT-PCR with HTBI primers, a second-round multiplex PCR was run. TCRdb called the multiplex PCR reads again in MiXCR, with one record for every CDR3 protein. The table includes roughly 380,000 distinct CDR3 sequences, less than 20% detected once. The specimen sequenced was peripheral blood. Every receptor here comes from a young woman with stable Graves' hyperthyroidism.

V and J are TRBV7-3 and TRBJ1-2; D might be TRBD1 (5 bases). The V gene's germline CDR1 is SGHTA and CDR2 FQGTGA. V gave up 4 bases and J gave up 4 bases, with 10 bases separating them. This CDR3 spans 13 amino acids. The CDR3 reads CASSSSGLYGYTF. As DNA, the CDR3 is TGTGCCAGCAGCTCCTCAGGGCTCTATGGCTACACCTTC.

This clonotype was found many times. V gene TRBV27 combines with J gene TRBJ1-1, with D unresolved. Trimming pared 6 bases from V and 4 bases from J, leaving 12 bases between. The V gene's germline CDR1 is MNHEY and CDR2 SMNVEV (reference sequence). The CDR3 length is 13 residues. The CDR3 region is CASRSYGRTEAFF. CDR3 coding DNA: TGTGCCAGCAGATCGTACGGCCGCACTGAAGCTTTCTTT.

This clonotype was seen repeatedly, ten times or more. The chain recombines TRBV15 with TRBJ1-1; tentatively, D is TRBD1 (6 bases). This CDR3 has 15 amino acids. Per germline, CDR1 LNHNV and CDR2 YYDKDF (reference sequence). The V end lost 1 base, the J end lost 4 bases, and 13 bases lay between the germline ends. The CDR3 spells CATSRAQTGATEAFF. DNA of the CDR3: TGTGCCACCAGCAGAGCCCAGACAGGAGCCACTGAAGCTTTCTTT.

This clonotype was counted at least ten times. The rearrangement uses TRBV6-5 and TRBJ1-1; the D is unclear. Germline V gene data show CDR1 as MNHEY and CDR2 as SVGAGI. V was clipped by 8 bases and J by 0 bases, with 13 bases between them. The CDR3 runs 14 residues. The chain's CDR3 is CASGIKTLNTEAFF. The CDR3 DNA is TGTGCCAGCGGGATCAAAACTTTGAACACTGAAGCTTTCTTT.

The rearrangement links TRBV6-2 or TRBV6-3 to TRBJ2-5; 11 bases align to TRBD2. Per the germline V gene, CDR1 is MNHEY and CDR2 is SVGEGT. J gave up 5 bases and V 6 bases, and 8 bases lay outside the gene matches. The CDR3 is 15 amino acids. CDR3 sequence (DNA): TGTGCCAGCAGGCCAATAGCGGGGGGGCAGGAGACCCAGTACTTC. Its translation is CASRPIAGGQETQYF.

This clonotype occurred many times. As DNA, the CDR3 is TGTGCCAGCAGCCTAAGTCCCGGGACAGGGGATTCTGGCTACACCTTC. Translation gives CASSLSPGTGDSGYTF. The rearrangement joins TRBV7-3 to TRBJ1-2, with 10 bases that match TRBD1. With 5 bases clipped from V and 7 bases from J, the junction kept 13 bases outside the gene matches. Germline V gene sequence: CDR1 SGHTA, CDR2 FQGTGA. The CDR3 is made up of 16 amino acids.

The sample holds many counts of this clonotype. The chain employs TRBV29-1 and TRBJ1-2; maybe TRBD1 (6 bases). Trimming took off 5 bases at V and 6 bases at J, with 16 bases between the two ends. Germline values: CDR1 SQVTM, CDR2 ANQGSEA. This CDR3 is built from 13 residues. The CDR3, as DNA: TGCAGCGTTCCCCCCAGGGCAGGGGATGGCTACACCTTC. Protein product: CSVPPRAGDGYTF.

As concerns this clonotype: A much larger clone differs by one base, so this may be a read error. The rearrangement joins TRBV7-9 to TRBJ1-1; D is unclear. The CDR3 runs to 14 residues. The ends were cut back, 5 bases at V and 5 bases at J, with 15 bases in the middle. The V gene's germline CDR1 is SEHNR and CDR2 FQNEAQ (reference sequence). This CDR3 is CASSERRRETEAFF. The CDR3 bases are TGTGCCAGCAGCGAAAGGAGGAGAGAAACTGAAGCTTTCTTT. The full variable domain, rest sourced from reference TRBV7-9 and TRBJ1-1, is DTGVSQNPRHKITKRGQNVTFRCDPISEHNRLYWYRQTLGQGPEFLTYFQNEAQLEKSRLLSDRFSAERPKGSFSTLEIQRTEQGDSAMYLCASSERRRETEAFFGQGTRLTVV.

This clonotype was found many times. The gene calls are TRBV24-1 and TRBJ1-5, with D uncertain. The germline gives CDR1 KGHDR, CDR2 SFDVKD. The CDR3 spans 12 residues. The V end was cut by 1 base, the J end by 7 bases, with 4 bases between. The CDR3 protein is CATSDFGQPQHF. CDR3 DNA: TGTGCCACCAGTGATTTTGGGCAGCCCCAGCATTTT.

J is TRBJ2-7 and V is TRBV18; TRBD1 is a possible D gene (5 bases). Looked up from germline, CDR1 is KGHSH and CDR2 is LQKENI. The V gene lost 6 bases and the J gene lost 2 bases, with 20 bases spanning the gap. The CDR3 contains 16 residues. Here the CDR3 DNA reads TGTGCCAGCTCTACCTCAGACAGTTCTGGGCCCTACGAGCAGTACTTC. Translated, it gives CASSTSDSSGPYEQYF.

This clonotype was detected ten times or more. V usage is TRBV19 and J usage is TRBJ1-5, with TRBD1 as a possible D gene (5 bases). This CDR3 is built from 15 residues. The germline CDR1 and CDR2 sequences are LNHDA and SQIVND (reference sequence). Trimming removed 3 bases from V and 1 base from J, with 10 bases in between. This CDR3 reads CASSMTVLSNQPQHF. In DNA, the CDR3 is TGTGCCAGTAGTATGACAGTTTTAAGCAATCAGCCCCAGCATTTT. Full variable domain (remainder filled in from reference TRBV19 and TRBJ1-5): DGGITQSPKYLFRKEGQNVTLSCEQNLNHDAMYWYRQDPGQGLRLIYYSQIVNDFQKGDIAEGYSVSREKKESFPLTVTSAQKNPTAFYLCASSMTVLSNQPQHFGDGTRLSIL.

The chain links TRBV13 to TRBJ1-1, with unresolved D. CDR3 length: 15 residues. Germline V gives CDR1 PRHDT, CDR2 FYEKMQ (reference sequence). Trimming shortened V by 0 bases and J by 8 bases, and 16 bases separated the two germline ends. CDR3 loop: CASSLGLVPVQEAFF. DNA of the CDR3: TGTGCCAGCAGCTTAGGGCTTGTGCCCGTTCAGGAAGCTTTCTTT.

This clonotype was found a few times. The rearrangement joins TRBV5-4 to TRBJ1-2; D might be TRBD1 (5 bases). Germline V gene lookup returns CDR1 SGHNT and CDR2 YYREEE (reference sequence). V was clipped by 5 bases and J by 4 bases, with 15 bases between them. CDR3 length: 14 amino acids. CDR3 protein: CASSFSWGGYGYTF. The CDR3 bases are TGTGCCAGCAGTTTTAGTTGGGGGGGCTATGGCTACACCTTC.

There are a few counts of this clonotype. J is TRBJ2-7 and V is TRBV20-1, with D possibly TRBD2 on 7 matching bases. Trimming left V 4 bases short and J 3 bases short, with 19 bases between. The CDR3 is made up of 15 amino acids. From germline, CDR1 is DFQATT and CDR2 SNEGSKA (reference sequence). CDR3 amino acids: CSANRGAGANYEQYF. For the CDR3, the DNA is TGCAGTGCTAACCGGGGGGCGGGGGCAAACTACGAGCAGTACTTC.

The rearrangement links TRBV6-1 to TRBJ2-5; D is undetermined. Germline V lookup: CDR1 MNHNS, CDR2 SASEGT. CDR3 length: 13 residues. The germline V and J ends were trimmed by 7 bases and 4 bases, with 13 bases remaining between them. CDR3 residues: CASTALRAETQYF. CDR3 coding DNA: TGTGCCAGCACCGCCCTACGTGCAGAGACCCAGTACTTC.

This clonotype was detected ten times or more. The chain links TRBV6-1 to TRBJ1-1; D is unclear. Germline loops: CDR1 MNHNS, CDR2 SASEGT. The germline V and J ends were trimmed by 5 bases and 7 bases, with 5 bases remaining between them. This CDR3 region has 10 residues. The DNA of the CDR3 is TGTGCCAGCAGTCAGGTTGAAGCTTTCTTT. Protein: CASSQVEAFF.

This clonotype showed up many times. The chain uses TRBV10-3 and TRBJ2-7; the match to TRBD1 covers 7 bases. The CDR3 runs to 15 residues. From germline, CDR1 is ENHRY and CDR2 SYGVKD. Trimming cost V 5 bases and J 3 bases; bases outside gene matches: 10. The CDR3 bases are TGTGCCATCAGTTTCTCTGACAGGGCCCTCTACGAGCAGTACTTC. It encodes CAISFSDRALYEQYF.

At least ten counts were recorded for this clonotype. The chain couples TRBV20-1 to TRBJ1-1; D unclear. The CDR3 consists of 14 residues. V dropped 0 bases and J dropped 1 base, with 9 bases sitting between them. CDR1 and CDR2 (germline): DFQATT, SNEGSKA (reference sequence). This CDR3 is CSARDFRKNTEAFF. The CDR3 region has the DNA TGCAGTGCTAGAGATTTCAGGAAGAACACTGAAGCTTTCTTT.

This clonotype has a count of ten or more. The chain couples TRBV13 to TRBJ2-7; 9 bases agree with TRBD2. This CDR3 comprises 15 residues. The germline V gene encodes CDR1 PRHDT and CDR2 FYEKMQ (reference sequence). V was clipped by 2 bases and J by 0 bases; unmatched bases: 2. The CDR3 region is CASSLSSGISYEQYF. CDR3 nucleotides: TGTGCCAGCAGCTTATCTAGCGGGATCTCCTACGAGCAGTACTTC. The entire variable domain, with the rest obtained from reference TRBV13 and TRBJ2-7, is as follows: AAGVIQSPRHLIKEKRETATLKCYPIPRHDTVYWYQQGPGQDPQFLISFYEKMQSDKGSIPDRFSAQQFSDYHSELNMSSLELGDSALYFCASSLSSGISYEQYFGPGTRLTVT.

The chain has TRBV6-1 and TRBJ2-7; no reliable D call. The CDR3 is made up of 13 amino acids. Trimming removed 8 bases at V and 6 bases at J, with 17 bases between. Germline lookup yields CDR1 MNHNS and CDR2 SASEGT. The CDR3 loop reads CASASTWGIEQYF. The CDR3 nucleotides are TGTGCCAGCGCCTCCACCTGGGGAATCGAGCAGTACTTC.